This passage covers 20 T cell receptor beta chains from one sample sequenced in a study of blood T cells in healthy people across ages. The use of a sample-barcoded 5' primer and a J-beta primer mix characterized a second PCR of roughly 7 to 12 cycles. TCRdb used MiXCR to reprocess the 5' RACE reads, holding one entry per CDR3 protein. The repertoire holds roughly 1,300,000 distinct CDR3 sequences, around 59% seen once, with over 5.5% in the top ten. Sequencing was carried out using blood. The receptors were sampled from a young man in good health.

In DNA form, the CDR3 reads TGCAGTGCTCGAAAGCGGGAGGGCACAGAGACCCAGTACTTC. Its translation: CSARKREGTETQYF. The rearrangement links TRBV20-1 to TRBJ2-5; 10 bases are shared with TRBD2. The CDR3 length is 14 residues. Germline values: CDR1 DFQATT, CDR2 SNEGSKA (reference sequence). V was clipped by 5 bases and J by 4 bases; unmatched bases: 7.

The CDR3 DNA is TGTGCCAGCAGACAGGTTGATGGGGCCAACGTCCTGACTTTC. This gives the protein CASRQVDGANVLTF. The chain couples TRBV2 to TRBJ2-6; the D gene is possibly TRBD1 (5 bases). Germline-derived CDR1 and CDR2 are SNHLY and FYNNEI. This CDR3 region has 14 residues. V dropped 6 bases and J dropped 3 bases, with 9 bases sitting between them.

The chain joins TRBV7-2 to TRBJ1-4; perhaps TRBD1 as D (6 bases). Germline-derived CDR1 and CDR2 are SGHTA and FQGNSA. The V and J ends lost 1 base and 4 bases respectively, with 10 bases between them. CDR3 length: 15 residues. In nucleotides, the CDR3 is TGTGCCAGCAGCTTAGTGGACAGACTTAATGAAAAACTGTTTTTT. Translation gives CASSLVDRLNEKLFF.

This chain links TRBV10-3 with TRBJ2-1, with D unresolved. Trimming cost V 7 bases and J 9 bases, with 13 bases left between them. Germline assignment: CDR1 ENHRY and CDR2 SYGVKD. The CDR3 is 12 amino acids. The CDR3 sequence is CAINTGLSEQFF. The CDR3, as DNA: TGTGCCATCAATACTGGTTTGTCTGAGCAGTTCTTC.

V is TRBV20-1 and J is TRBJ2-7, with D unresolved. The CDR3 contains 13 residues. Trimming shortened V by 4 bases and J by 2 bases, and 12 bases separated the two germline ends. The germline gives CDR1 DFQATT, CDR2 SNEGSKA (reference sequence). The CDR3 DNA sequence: TGCAGTGCTATGGGAACAGAGGCCTACGAGCAGTACTTC. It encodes CSAMGTEAYEQYF.

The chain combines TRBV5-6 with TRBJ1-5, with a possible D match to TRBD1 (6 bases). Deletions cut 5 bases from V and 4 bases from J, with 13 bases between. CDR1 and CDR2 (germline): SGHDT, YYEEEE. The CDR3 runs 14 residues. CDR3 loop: CASRQTGTNQPQHF. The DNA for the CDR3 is TGTGCCAGCAGACAGACAGGAACTAATCAGCCCCAGCATTTT.

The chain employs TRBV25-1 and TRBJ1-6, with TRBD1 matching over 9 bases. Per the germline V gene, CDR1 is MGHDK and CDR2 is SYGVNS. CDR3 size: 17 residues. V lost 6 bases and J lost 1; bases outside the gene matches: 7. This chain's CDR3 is CASRPWTGDSYNSPLHF. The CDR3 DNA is TGTGCCAGCAGGCCCTGGACAGGGGATTCCTATAATTCACCCCTCCACTTT.

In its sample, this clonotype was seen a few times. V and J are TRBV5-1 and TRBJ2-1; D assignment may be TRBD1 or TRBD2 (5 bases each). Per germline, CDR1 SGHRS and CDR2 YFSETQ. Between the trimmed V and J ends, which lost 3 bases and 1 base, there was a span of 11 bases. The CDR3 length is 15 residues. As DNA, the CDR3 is TGCGCCAGCAGCTCGGGACCGGAGTCCTACAATGAGCAGTTCTTC. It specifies CASSSGPESYNEQFF.

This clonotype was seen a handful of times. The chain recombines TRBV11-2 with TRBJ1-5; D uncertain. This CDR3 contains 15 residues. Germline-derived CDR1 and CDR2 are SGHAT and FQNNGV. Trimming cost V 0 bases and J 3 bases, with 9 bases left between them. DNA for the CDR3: TGTGCCAGCAGCTTAGATTTCAGATTCAATCAGCCCCAGCATTTT. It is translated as CASSLDFRFNQPQHF.

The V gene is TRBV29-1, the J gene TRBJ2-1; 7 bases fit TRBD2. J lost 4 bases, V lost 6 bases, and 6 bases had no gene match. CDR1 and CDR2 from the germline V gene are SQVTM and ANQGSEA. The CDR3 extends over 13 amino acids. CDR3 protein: CSVGTTPYNEQFF. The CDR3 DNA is TGCAGCGTGGGGACTACCCCGTACAATGAGCAGTTCTTC.

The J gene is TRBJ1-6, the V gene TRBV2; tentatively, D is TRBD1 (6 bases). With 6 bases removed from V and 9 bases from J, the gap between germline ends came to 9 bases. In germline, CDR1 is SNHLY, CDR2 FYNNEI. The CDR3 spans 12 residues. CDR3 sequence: CASRSRGSPLHF. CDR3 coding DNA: TGTGCCAGCAGATCCAGGGGTTCACCCCTCCACTTT.

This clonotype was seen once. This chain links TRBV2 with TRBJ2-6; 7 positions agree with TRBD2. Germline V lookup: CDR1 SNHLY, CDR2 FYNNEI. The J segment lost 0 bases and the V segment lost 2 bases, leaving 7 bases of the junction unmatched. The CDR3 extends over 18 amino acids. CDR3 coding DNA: TGTGCCAGCAGTGAAATTGGGAGGGTGAGCTCTGGGGCCAACGTCCTGACTTTC. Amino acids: CASSEIGRVSSGANVLTF.

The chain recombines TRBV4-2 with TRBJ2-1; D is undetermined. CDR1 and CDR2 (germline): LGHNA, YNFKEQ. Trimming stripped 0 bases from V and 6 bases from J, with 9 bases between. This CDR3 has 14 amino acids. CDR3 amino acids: CASSQDRVSNEQFF. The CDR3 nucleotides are TGTGCCAGCAGCCAAGATCGGGTGTCCAATGAGCAGTTCTTC.

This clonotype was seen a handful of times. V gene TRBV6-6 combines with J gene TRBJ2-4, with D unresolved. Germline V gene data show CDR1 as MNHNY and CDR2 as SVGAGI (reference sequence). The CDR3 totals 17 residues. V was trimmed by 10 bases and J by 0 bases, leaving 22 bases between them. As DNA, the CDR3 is TGTGCCACCCTTTGGTCGGCCGGCTCACTAGCCAAAAACATTCAGTACTTC. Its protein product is CATLWSAGSLAKNIQYF.

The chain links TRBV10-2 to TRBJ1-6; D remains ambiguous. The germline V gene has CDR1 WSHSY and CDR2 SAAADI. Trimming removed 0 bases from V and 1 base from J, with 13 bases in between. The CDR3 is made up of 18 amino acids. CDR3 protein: CASSESAVGRSYNSPLHF. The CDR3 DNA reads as TGCGCCAGCAGTGAGTCGGCGGTGGGGAGGTCCTATAATTCACCCCTCCACTTT.

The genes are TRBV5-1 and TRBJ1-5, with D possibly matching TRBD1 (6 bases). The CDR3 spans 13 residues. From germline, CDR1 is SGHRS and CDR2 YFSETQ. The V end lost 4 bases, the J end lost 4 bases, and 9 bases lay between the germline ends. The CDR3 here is CASSTGQNQPQHF. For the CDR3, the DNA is TGCGCCAGCAGCACCGGACAGAATCAGCCCCAGCATTTT.

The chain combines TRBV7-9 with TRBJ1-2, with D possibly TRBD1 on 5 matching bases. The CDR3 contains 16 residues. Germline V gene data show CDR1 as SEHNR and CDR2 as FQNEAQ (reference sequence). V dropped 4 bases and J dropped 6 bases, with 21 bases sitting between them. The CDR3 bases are TGTGCCAGCAGCTACCCCAGGGCAGGCACTGGTGATGGCTACACCTTC. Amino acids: CASSYPRAGTGDGYTF.

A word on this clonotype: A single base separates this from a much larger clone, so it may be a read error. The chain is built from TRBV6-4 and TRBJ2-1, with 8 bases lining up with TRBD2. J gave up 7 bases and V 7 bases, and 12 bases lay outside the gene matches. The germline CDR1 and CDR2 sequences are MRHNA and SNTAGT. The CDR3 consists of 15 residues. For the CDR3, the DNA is TGTGCCAGCACCCGCCGAGCGGGAGAGGTAAATGAGCAGTTCTTC. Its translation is CASTRRAGEVNEQFF.

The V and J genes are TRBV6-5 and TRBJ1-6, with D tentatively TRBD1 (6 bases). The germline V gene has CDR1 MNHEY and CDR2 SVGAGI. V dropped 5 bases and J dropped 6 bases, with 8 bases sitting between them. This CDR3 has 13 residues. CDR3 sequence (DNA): TGTGCCAGCAGTAGGACAGTTAATTCACCCCTCCACTTT. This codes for CASSRTVNSPLHF.

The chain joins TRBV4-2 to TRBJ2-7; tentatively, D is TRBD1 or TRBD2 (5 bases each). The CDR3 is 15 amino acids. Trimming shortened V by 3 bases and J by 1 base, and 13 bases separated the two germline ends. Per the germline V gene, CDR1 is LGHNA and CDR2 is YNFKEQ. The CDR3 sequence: CASSHRDGESYEQYF. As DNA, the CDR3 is TGTGCCAGCAGCCATCGGGACGGAGAATCCTACGAGCAGTACTTC.